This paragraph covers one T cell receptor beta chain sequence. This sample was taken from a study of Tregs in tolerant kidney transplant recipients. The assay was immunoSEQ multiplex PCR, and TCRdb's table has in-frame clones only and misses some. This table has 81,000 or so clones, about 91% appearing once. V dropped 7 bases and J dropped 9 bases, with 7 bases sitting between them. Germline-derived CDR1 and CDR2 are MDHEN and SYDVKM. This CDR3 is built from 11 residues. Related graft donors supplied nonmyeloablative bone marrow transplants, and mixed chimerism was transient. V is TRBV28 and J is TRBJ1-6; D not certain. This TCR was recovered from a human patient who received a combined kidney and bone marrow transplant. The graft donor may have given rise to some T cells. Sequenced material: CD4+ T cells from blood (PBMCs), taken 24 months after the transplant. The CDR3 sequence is CASKTTSPLHF. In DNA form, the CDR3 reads TGTGCCAGCAAAACAACTTCACCCCTCCACTTT.